This TCR beta chain came from a study of blood T cells in healthy people across ages. Overall study context: About one barcoded TCR beta cDNA was captured per two T cells.

RNA extraction gave at least 5.5 micrograms of total RNA per sample. Together with a sample-barcoded 5' primer, a J-beta primer mix was included in a second PCR lasting about 7 to 11 cycles. TCRdb reprocessed the 5' RACE reads with MiXCR, giving one entry per CDR3 protein. The table has about 580,000 distinct CDR3 sequences, 45% to 55% seen once; the top ten hold around 24%. This clonotype has at least ten counts. This CDR3 has 14 amino acids. Trimming pared 0 bases from V and 2 bases from J, leaving 8 bases between. Germline V CDR1 and CDR2: MNHEY, SVGAGI. The V call is TRBV6-5, the J call TRBJ2-7; D unresolved. The receptor was derived from a man older than 75 in good health. Sequencing used blood. The CDR3 is CASSYSARAYEQYF. In DNA, the CDR3 is TGTGCCAGCAGTTACTCGGCCAGAGCCTACGAGCAGTACTTC.